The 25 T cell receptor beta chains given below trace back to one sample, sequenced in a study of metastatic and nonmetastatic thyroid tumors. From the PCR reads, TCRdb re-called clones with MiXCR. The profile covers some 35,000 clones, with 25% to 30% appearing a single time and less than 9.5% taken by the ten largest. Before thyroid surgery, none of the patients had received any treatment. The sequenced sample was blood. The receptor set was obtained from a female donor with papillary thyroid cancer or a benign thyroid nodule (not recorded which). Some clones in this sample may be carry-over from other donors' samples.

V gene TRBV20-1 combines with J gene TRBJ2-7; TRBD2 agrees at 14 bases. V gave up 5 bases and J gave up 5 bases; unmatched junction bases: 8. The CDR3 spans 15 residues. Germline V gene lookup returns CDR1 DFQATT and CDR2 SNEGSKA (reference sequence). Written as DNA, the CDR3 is TGCAGTGCTTTTCAACGACTAGCGGGAGGGAACGAGCAGTACTTC. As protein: CSAFQRLAGGNEQYF.

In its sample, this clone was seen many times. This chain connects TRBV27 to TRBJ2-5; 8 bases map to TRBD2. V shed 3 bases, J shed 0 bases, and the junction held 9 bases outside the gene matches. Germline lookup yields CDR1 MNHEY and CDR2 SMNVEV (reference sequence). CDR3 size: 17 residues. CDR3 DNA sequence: TGTGCCAGCAGTTTTAACGGGAGGGGGGCGTACCAAGAGACCCAGTACTTC. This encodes CASSFNGRGAYQETQYF.

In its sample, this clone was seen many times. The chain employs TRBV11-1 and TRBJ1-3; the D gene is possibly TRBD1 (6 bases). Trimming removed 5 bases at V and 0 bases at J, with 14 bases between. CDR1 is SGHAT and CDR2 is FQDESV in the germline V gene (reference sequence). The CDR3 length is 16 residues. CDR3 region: CASSPRDTGSGNTIYF. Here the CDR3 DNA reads TGTGCCAGCAGCCCGAGGGACACCGGCTCTGGAAACACCATATATTTT.

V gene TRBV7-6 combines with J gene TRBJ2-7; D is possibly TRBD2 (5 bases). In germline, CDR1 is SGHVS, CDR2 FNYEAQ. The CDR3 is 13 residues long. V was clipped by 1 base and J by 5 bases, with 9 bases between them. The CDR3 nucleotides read TGTGCCAGCAGCTTAGTGTGGGGAGACGAGCAGTACTTC. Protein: CASSLVWGDEQYF. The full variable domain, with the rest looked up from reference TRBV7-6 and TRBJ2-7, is GAGVSQSPRYKVTKRGQDVALRCDPISGHVSLYWYRQALGQGPEFLTYFNYEAQQDKSGLPNDRFSAERPEGSISTLTIQRTEQRDSAMYRCASSLVWGDEQYFGPGTRLTVT.

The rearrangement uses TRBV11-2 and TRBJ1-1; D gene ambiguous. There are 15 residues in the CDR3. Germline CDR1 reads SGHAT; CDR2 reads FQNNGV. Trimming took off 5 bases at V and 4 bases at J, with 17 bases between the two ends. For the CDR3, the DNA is TGTGCCAGCAGCCACACGGTCACCTGGGGCACTGAAGCTTTCTTT. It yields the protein CASSHTVTWGTEAFF.

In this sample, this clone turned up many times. As DNA, the CDR3 is TGCAGTGCTAGGGATCAGGGGCGCGGAAACACCATATATTTT. It encodes CSARDQGRGNTIYF. The chain links TRBV20-1 to TRBJ1-3; TRBD1 might be the D (6 bases). Germline CDR1 reads DFQATT; CDR2 reads SNEGSKA (reference sequence). The CDR3 is made up of 14 amino acids. With 3 bases removed from V and 4 bases from J, the gap between germline ends came to 13 bases.

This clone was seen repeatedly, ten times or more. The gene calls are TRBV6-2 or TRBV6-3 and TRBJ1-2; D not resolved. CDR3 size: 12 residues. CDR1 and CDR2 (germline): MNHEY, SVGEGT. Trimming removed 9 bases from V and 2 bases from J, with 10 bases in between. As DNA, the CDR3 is TGTGCCAGAGAAAGAGGGAACTATGGCTACACCTTC. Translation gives CARERGNYGYTF.

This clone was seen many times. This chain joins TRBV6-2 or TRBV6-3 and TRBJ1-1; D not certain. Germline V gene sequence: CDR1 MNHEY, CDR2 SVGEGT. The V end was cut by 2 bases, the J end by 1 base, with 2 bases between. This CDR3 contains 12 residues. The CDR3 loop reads CASSYQNTEAFF. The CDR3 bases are TGTGCCAGCAGTTACCAGAACACTGAAGCTTTCTTT.

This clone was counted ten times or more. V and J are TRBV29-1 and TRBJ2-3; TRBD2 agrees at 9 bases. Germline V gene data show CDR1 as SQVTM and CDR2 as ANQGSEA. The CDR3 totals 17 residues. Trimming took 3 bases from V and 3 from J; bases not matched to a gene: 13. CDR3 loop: CSVEGVRLAEGTDTQYF. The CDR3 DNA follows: TGCAGCGTTGAGGGAGTACGACTAGCGGAGGGGACAGATACGCAGTATTTT.

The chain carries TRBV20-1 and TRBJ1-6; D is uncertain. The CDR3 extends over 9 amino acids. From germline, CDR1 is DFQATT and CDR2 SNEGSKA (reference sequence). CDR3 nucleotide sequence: TGCCATCTCGAGACACCCCTCCACTTT. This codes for CHLETPLHF.

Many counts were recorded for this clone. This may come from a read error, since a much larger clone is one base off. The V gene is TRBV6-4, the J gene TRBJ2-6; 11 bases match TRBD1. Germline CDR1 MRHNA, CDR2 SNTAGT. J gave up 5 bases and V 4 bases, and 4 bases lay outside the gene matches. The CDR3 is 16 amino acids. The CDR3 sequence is CASSGTGGARANVLTF. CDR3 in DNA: TGTGCCAGCAGTGGGACAGGGGGCGCTAGGGCCAACGTCCTGACTTTC.

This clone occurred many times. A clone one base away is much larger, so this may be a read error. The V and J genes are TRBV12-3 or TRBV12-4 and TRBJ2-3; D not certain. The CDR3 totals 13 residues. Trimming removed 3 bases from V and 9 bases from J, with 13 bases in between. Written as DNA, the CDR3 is TGTGCCAGCAGTTTTGCCCCCGCTCAAACGCAGTATTTT. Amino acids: CASSFAPAQTQYF.

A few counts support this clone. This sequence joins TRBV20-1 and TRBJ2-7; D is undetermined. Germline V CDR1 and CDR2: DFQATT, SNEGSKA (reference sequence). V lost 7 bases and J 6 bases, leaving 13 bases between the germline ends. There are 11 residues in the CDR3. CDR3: CSVAHIGEQYF. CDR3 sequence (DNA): TGCAGTGTGGCCCACATCGGCGAGCAGTACTTC.

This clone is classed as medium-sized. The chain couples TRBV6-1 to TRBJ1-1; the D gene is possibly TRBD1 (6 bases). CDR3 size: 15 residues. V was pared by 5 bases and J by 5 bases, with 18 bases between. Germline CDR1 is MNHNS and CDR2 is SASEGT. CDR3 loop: CASSHNSGAVTEAFF. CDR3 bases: TGTGCCAGCAGTCATAACTCAGGGGCGGTGACTGAAGCTTTCTTT.

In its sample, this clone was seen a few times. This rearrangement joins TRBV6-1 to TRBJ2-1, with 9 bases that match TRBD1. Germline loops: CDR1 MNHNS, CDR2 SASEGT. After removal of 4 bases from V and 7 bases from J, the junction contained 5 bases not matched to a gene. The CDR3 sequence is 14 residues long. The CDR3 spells CASSGGTGYNEQFF. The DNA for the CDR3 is TGTGCCAGCAGTGGCGGGACAGGGTATAATGAGCAGTTCTTC.

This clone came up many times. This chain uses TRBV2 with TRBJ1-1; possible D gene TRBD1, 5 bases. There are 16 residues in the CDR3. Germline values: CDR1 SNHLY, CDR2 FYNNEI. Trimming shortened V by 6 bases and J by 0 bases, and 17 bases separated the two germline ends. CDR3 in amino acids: CASSGRGTDMNTEAFF. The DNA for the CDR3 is TGTGCCAGCAGCGGACGTGGGACGGATATGAACACTGAAGCTTTCTTT.

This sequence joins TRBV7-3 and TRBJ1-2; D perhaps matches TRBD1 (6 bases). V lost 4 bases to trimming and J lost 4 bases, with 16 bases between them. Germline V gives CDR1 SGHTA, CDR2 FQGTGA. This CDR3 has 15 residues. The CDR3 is CASSSQGCGFYGYTF. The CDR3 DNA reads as TGTGCCAGCAGCTCACAGGGCTGTGGATTCTATGGCTACACCTTC.

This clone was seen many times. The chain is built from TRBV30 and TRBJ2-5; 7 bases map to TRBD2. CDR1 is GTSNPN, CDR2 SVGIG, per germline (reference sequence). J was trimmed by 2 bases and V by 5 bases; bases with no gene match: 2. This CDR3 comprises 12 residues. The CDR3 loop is CAWEAGQETQYF. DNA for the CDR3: TGTGCCTGGGAAGCGGGGCAAGAGACCCAGTACTTC.

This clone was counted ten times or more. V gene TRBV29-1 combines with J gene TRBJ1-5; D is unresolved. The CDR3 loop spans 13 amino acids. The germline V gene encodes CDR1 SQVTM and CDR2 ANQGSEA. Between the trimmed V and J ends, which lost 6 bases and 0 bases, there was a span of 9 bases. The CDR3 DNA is TGCAGCGTGTTAACGGATAGCAATCAGCCCCAGCATTTT. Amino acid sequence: CSVLTDSNQPQHF. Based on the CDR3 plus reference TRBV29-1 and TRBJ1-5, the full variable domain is SAVISQKPSRDICQRGTSLTIQCQVDSQVTMMFWYRQQPGQSLTLIATANQGSEATYESGFVIDKFPISRPNLTFSTLTVSNMSPEDSSIYLCSVLTDSNQPQHFGDGTRLSIL.

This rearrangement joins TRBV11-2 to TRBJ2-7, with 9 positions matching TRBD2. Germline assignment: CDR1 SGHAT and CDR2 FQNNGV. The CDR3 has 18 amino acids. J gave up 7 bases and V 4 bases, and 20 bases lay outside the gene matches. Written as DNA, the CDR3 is TGTGCCAGCAGCTGGAGCTCCGGGACTAGCCGGATGTCCCCAGAGCAGTACTTC. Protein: CASSWSSGTSRMSPEQYF. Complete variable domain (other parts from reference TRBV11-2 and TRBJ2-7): EAGVAQSPRYKIIEKRQSVAFWCNPISGHATLYWYQQILGQGPKLLIQFQNNGVVDDSQLPKDRFSAERLKGVDSTLKIQPAKLEDSAVYLCASSWSSGTSRMSPEQYFGPGTRLTVT.

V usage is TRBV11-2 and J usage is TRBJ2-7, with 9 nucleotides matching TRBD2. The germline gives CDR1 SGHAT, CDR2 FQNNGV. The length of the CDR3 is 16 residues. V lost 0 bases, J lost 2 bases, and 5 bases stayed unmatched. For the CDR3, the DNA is TGTGCCAGCAGCTTAGAGAGCGGGAGGCCCACCTACGAGCAGTACTTC. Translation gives CASSLESGRPTYEQYF. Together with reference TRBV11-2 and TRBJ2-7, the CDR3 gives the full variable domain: EAGVAQSPRYKIIEKRQSVAFWCNPISGHATLYWYQQILGQGPKLLIQFQNNGVVDDSQLPKDRFSAERLKGVDSTLKIQPAKLEDSAVYLCASSLESGRPTYEQYFGPGTRLTVT.

CDR3 sequence reads: CASSPCAVSYEQYF. The CDR3 coding sequence is TGTGCCAGCAGCCCATGTGCGGTCTCCTACGAGCAGTACTTC. The chain carries TRBV9 and TRBJ2-7; D remains unclear. V lost 4 bases and J lost 0, with 11 bases in between. The CDR3 spans 14 residues. Germline V gene data show CDR1 as SGDLS and CDR2 as YYNGEE. Filled out from reference TRBV9 and TRBJ2-7, the complete variable domain reads DSGVTQTPKHLITATGQRVTLRCSPRSGDLSVYWYQQSLDQGLQFLIQYYNGEERAKGNILERFSAQQFPDLHSELNLSSLELGDSALYFCASSPCAVSYEQYFGPGTRLTVT.

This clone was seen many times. Here the CDR3 reads CASSIRGAGYNEQFF. The CDR3, as DNA: TGTGCCAGTAGTATTAGGGGGGCGGGATACAATGAGCAGTTCTTC. V and J are TRBV19 and TRBJ2-1; D assignment may be TRBD1 or TRBD2 (6 bases each). The CDR3 is made up of 15 amino acids. Per the germline V gene, CDR1 is LNHDA and CDR2 is SQIVND (reference sequence). V was cut by 3 bases and J by 4 bases, with 13 bases left in between.

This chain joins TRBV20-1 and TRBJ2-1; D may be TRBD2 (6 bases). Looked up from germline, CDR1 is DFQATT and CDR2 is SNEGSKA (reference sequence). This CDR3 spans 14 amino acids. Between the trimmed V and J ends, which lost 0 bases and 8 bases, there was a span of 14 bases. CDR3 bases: TGCAGTGCTAGAGATAAAGCGACTAGTCATGAGCAGTTCTTC. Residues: CSARDKATSHEQFF.

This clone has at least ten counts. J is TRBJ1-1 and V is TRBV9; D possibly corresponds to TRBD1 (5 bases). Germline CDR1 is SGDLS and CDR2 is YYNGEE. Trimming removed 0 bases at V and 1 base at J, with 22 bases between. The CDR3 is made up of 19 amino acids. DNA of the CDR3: TGTGCCAGCAGCGTAGGTTACATTGTCGGGGCTGATGGGAACACTGAAGCTTTCTTT. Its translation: CASSVGYIVGADGNTEAFF.